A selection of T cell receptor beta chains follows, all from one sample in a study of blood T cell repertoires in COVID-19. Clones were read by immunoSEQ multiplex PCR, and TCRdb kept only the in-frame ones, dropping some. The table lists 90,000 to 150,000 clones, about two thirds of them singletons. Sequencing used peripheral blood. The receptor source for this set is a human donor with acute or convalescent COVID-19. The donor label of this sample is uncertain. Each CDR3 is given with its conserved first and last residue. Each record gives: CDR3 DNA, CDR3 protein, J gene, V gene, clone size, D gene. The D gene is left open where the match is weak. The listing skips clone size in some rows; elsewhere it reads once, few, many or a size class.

CDR3nt: TGTGCCATCAGTGATTACAGGTACGAGCAGTACTTC
CDR3aa: CAISDYRYEQYF
j_gene: TRBJ2-7
v_gene: TRBV10-3
abundance: .
d_gene: .

CDR3nt: TGTGCCAGCAGCTCCGGACTGGAGAACACTGAAGCTTTCTTT
CDR3aa: CASSSGLENTEAFF
j_gene: TRBJ1-1
v_gene: TRBV7-3
abundance: .
d_gene: .

CDR3nt: TGTGCCAGCAGCCCCCTCCCGGGACAGGGGGACTACCTCTCTGGAAACACCATATATTTT
CDR3aa: CASSPLPGQGDYLSGNTIYF
j_gene: TRBJ1-3
v_gene: TRBV14
abundance: .
d_gene: TRBD1

CDR3nt: TGTGCCAGCAGTTTAAACACAGATACGCAGTATTTT
CDR3aa: CASSLNTDTQYF
j_gene: TRBJ2-3
v_gene: TRBV2
abundance: .
d_gene: .

CDR3nt: TGCGCCAGCAGCCCCAAGCAGGGGACAGTCAAGCGGTACACTGAAGCTTTCTTT
CDR3aa: CASSPKQGTVKRYTEAFF
j_gene: TRBJ1-1
v_gene: TRBV4-1
abundance: .
d_gene: TRBD1

CDR3nt: TGTGCCAGTAGTTTGGACAGGGGGCTCACGTATGGCTACACCTTC
CDR3aa: CASSLDRGLTYGYTF
j_gene: TRBJ1-2
v_gene: TRBV19
abundance: .
d_gene: TRBD1

CDR3nt: TGTGCCAGCAGTGAACAGCGAGGGGATACGCAGTATTTT
CDR3aa: CASSEQRGDTQYF
j_gene: TRBJ2-3
v_gene: TRBV6-1
abundance: .
d_gene: .

CDR3nt: TGTGCCAGCAGCTTAGCGGCCTCACACGGCGGCCCCCTGGCCTCCTACGAGCAGTACTTC
CDR3aa: CASSLAASHGGPLASYEQYF
j_gene: TRBJ2-7
v_gene: TRBV7-2
abundance: .
d_gene: .

CDR3nt: TGTGCCAGCAGCCACGACAGGGTTGCTGGCTACACCTTC
CDR3aa: CASSHDRVAGYTF
j_gene: TRBJ1-2
v_gene: TRBV7-2
abundance: few
d_gene: TRBD1

CDR3nt: TGTGCCAGCAGCCCAACGACAGGGGGTACAAGGAATGAGCAGTTCTTC
CDR3aa: CASSPTTGGTRNEQFF
j_gene: TRBJ2-1
v_gene: TRBV7-6
abundance: .
d_gene: TRBD1

CDR3nt: TGCGCCAGCAGCTTGGCGACAGGGGCCACCATTTCGGACGAAAAACTGTTTTTT
CDR3aa: CASSLATGATISDEKLFF
j_gene: TRBJ1-4
v_gene: TRBV5-1
abundance: .
d_gene: TRBD1

CDR3nt: TGTGCCAGTAAAGTGAGGGCGGATAATTCACCCCTCCACTTT
CDR3aa: CASKVRADNSPLHF
j_gene: TRBJ1-6
v_gene: TRBV19
abundance: .
d_gene: .

CDR3nt: TGTGCCAGCAGTCCGAATCCCCGGGACAGGGGCCGCCATCAGCCCCAGCATTTT
CDR3aa: CASSPNPRDRGRHQPQHF
j_gene: TRBJ1-5
v_gene: TRBV27
abundance: .
d_gene: TRBD1

CDR3nt: TGTGCCAGCAGTGGGACAGTAACTTCTGAAAAACTGTTTTTT
CDR3aa: CASSGTVTSEKLFF
j_gene: TRBJ1-4
v_gene: TRBV2
abundance: few
d_gene: .

CDR3nt: TGTGCCAGCTTCAGCGCGGGGAACCACTATGGCTACACCTTC
CDR3aa: CASFSAGNHYGYTF
j_gene: TRBJ1-2
v_gene: TRBV6-5
abundance: few
d_gene: .

CDR3nt: TGTGCCAGCAGGGCGACAGGGTTCTATGGCTACACCTTC
CDR3aa: CASRATGFYGYTF
j_gene: TRBJ1-2
v_gene: TRBV6-5
abundance: once
d_gene: TRBD1

CDR3nt: TGTGCCAGCAGCCACTCCCGTGAAAAACTGTTTTTT
CDR3aa: CASSHSREKLFF
j_gene: TRBJ1-4
v_gene: TRBV3-1/TRBV3-2
abundance: .
d_gene: .

CDR3nt: TGTGCCACCGGGGACTCCTGGGGGTCGGACACTGAAGCTTTCTTT
CDR3aa: CATGDSWGSDTEAFF
j_gene: TRBJ1-1
v_gene: TRBV24-1
abundance: once
d_gene: .

CDR3nt: TGTGCCAGCAGCTTCGGGGGGCGGGAGCAGTACTTC
CDR3aa: CASSFGGREQYF
j_gene: TRBJ2-7
v_gene: TRBV5-5
abundance: .
d_gene: .

CDR3nt: TGTGCCAGCAGCCGACTAGCGGGGGGCTACAATGAGCAGTTCTTC
CDR3aa: CASSRLAGGYNEQFF
j_gene: TRBJ2-1
v_gene: TRBV6-4
abundance: few
d_gene: TRBD2

CDR3nt: TGTGCTAGTGGTTTGGTACAGGGCAGGGCCACCCCTATCCCCTATGGCTACACCTTC
CDR3aa: CASGLVQGRATPIPYGYTF
j_gene: TRBJ1-2
v_gene: TRBV12-5
abundance: .
d_gene: .

CDR3nt: TGTGCCAGCAGCTTAAGGAGGAGGGATGAGCAGTTCTTC
CDR3aa: CASSLRRRDEQFF
j_gene: TRBJ2-1
v_gene: TRBV11-3
abundance: few
d_gene: .

CDR3nt: TGTGCCAGCAGCTGGGACAGGGGGCACGAAAAACTGTTTTTT
CDR3aa: CASSWDRGHEKLFF
j_gene: TRBJ1-4
v_gene: TRBV5-4
abundance: .
d_gene: TRBD1

CDR3nt: TGTGCCTGGACCGCAGGGCACGGGGAGCTGTTTTTT
CDR3aa: CAWTAGHGELFF
j_gene: TRBJ2-2
v_gene: TRBV30
abundance: .
d_gene: .

CDR3nt: TGCGCCAGCAGCCAAGCCTCTAACAATCAGCCCCAGCATTTT
CDR3aa: CASSQASNNQPQHF
j_gene: TRBJ1-5
v_gene: TRBV4-1
abundance: .
d_gene: .

CDR3nt: TGTGCCGGGAGACAGGGAAGAGGCGAGCAGTACTTC
CDR3aa: CAGRQGRGEQYF
j_gene: TRBJ2-7
v_gene: TRBV6-5
abundance: .
d_gene: TRBD1

CDR3nt: TGTGCCAGCAGCCAAGTACTAGCGGGGCCCGCAGATACGCAGTATTTT
CDR3aa: CASSQVLAGPADTQYF
j_gene: TRBJ2-3
v_gene: TRBV3-1/TRBV3-2
abundance: once
d_gene: TRBD2

CDR3nt: TGTGCCAGCAGCTTTTTCAGTTCAGAGACCCAGTACTTC
CDR3aa: CASSFFSSETQYF
j_gene: TRBJ2-5
v_gene: TRBV7-9
abundance: .
d_gene: .

CDR3nt: TGCGCCAGCAGCAGCGCCGGGACAGGGAGTAACTATGGCTACACCTTC
CDR3aa: CASSSAGTGSNYGYTF
j_gene: TRBJ1-2
v_gene: TRBV5-1
abundance: .
d_gene: TRBD1

CDR3nt: TGTGCCGCCGCGGGGCGGGGGGGCTACGAGCAGTACTTC
CDR3aa: CAAAGRGGYEQYF
j_gene: TRBJ2-7
v_gene: TRBV3-1/TRBV3-2
abundance: few
d_gene: TRBD2

CDR3nt: TGCGCCAGCAGCCTTTACGGGACAGCGAACACTGAAGCTTTCTTT
CDR3aa: CASSLYGTANTEAFF
j_gene: TRBJ1-1
v_gene: TRBV4-1
abundance: .
d_gene: TRBD1

CDR3nt: TGTGCCAGCAGCTTGGGGACAGGGGCCAACGTCCTGACTTTC
CDR3aa: CASSLGTGANVLTF
j_gene: TRBJ2-6
v_gene: TRBV5-6
abundance: .
d_gene: .

CDR3nt: TGTGCCAGCAGCTCCGGCGGAGAGACGCAGTATTTT
CDR3aa: CASSSGGETQYF
j_gene: TRBJ2-3
v_gene: TRBV11-2
abundance: .
d_gene: .

CDR3nt: TGTGCCAGCAGCCCTACGAGGGTGAGCTATGGCTACACCTTC
CDR3aa: CASSPTRVSYGYTF
j_gene: TRBJ1-2
v_gene: TRBV7-2
abundance: few
d_gene: .

CDR3nt: TGTGCCACCAGCAGAAAACGACAGTCGGCCGCTTTCTTT
CDR3aa: CATSRKRQSAAFF
j_gene: TRBJ1-1
v_gene: TRBV15
abundance: .
d_gene: .

CDR3nt: TGTGCCAGATTTCACCGGTGCCGATCAACTAATGAAAAACTGTTTTTT
CDR3aa: CARFHRCRSTNEKLFF
j_gene: TRBJ1-4
v_gene: TRBV9
abundance: .
d_gene: .

CDR3nt: TGTGCCAGCAGTGAACGGGTCCGACCCTTTGGTGCGGGGGGGCGGTCTCGAGGAAACAATGAGCAGTTCTTC
CDR3aa: CASSERVRPFGAGGRSRGNNEQFF
j_gene: TRBJ2-1
v_gene: TRBV6-1
abundance: .
d_gene: TRBD2